This TCR beta chain was obtained from a study of monozygotic twins with inflammatory bowel disease. Study-level points and caveats: Nothing supported a single strong signal or clonotype that was associated with IBD. Healthy co-twins had higher TCRbeta inverse Simpson diversity than their IBD twins.

The TCR libraries each used total RNA (around 3,500 ng per library). TCRdb reprocessed the 5' RACE reads and stores each CDR3 protein as one record, lacking DNA. In all, the sample yields approximately 380,000 distinct CDR3 sequences. CDR1 and CDR2 from the germline V gene are DFQATT and SNEGSKA (reference sequence). The CDR3 runs 14 residues. Worth noting for this clonotype: No antigen is known for it.

Material: blood. The sequence derives from a human donor with ulcerative colitis or Crohn's disease, or a healthy co-twin of an affected twin (not recorded which). The chain has TRBV20-1 and TRBJ1-1; TCRdb designates TRBD1, a call that cannot be tested without DNA. The CDR3 region is CSAPGVGGNTEAFF.